One and the same sample provided the 26 T cell receptor beta chains below, sequenced in a study of blood T cell repertoires in COVID-19. Clones were sequenced by immunoSEQ multiplex PCR, and TCRdb holds only the in-frame ones, with some missing. The data contain about 150,000 clones, more than 80% of them singletons. Sample: peripheral blood. The receptors shown here come from a man in his fifties or sixties with acute or convalescent COVID-19.

This rearrangement joins TRBV3-1 (or the pseudogene TRBV3-2) to TRBJ2-3; 8 bases are shared with TRBD2. J was trimmed by 4 bases and V by 4 bases; bases with no gene match: 10. The CDR3 extends over 16 amino acids. CDR1 LGHDT and CDR2 YNNKEL come from the germline V gene (reference sequence). For the CDR3, the DNA is TGTGCCAGCAGCCGGAGGGCCGGGAGGGGGGCAGATACGCAGTATTTT. It encodes CASSRRAGRGADTQYF.

V usage is TRBV6-2 or TRBV6-3 and J usage is TRBJ1-1; D may be TRBD1 (5 bases). Trimming pared 2 bases from V and 3 bases from J, leaving 16 bases between. Germline V gene sequence: CDR1 MNHEY, CDR2 SVGEGT. The CDR3 is 16 residues long. The CDR3, as DNA: TGTGCCAGCAGTTACACCCAGGGTTCGGGCGACACTGAAGCTTTCTTT. This sequence encodes CASSYTQGSGDTEAFF.

A few counts support this clone. V and J are TRBV5-3 and TRBJ1-6; the match to TRBD1 covers 9 bases. Being an ORF, TRBV5-3 has a function that is uncertain. This CDR3 contains 20 residues. After removal of 4 bases from V and 1 base from J, the junction contained 15 bases not matched to a gene. The CDR3 loop reads CARSIGPGQGEASYNSPLHF. The CDR3 DNA reads TGTGCCAGAAGCATCGGCCCGGGACAGGGAGAAGCTTCCTATAATTCACCCCTCCACTTT.

CDR3 region: CASSSQGVYGYTF. The CDR3 DNA follows: TGTGCCAGCAGTTCCCAGGGGGTCTATGGCTACACCTTC. V and J are TRBV7-9 and TRBJ1-2; 7 positions match TRBD1. Germline CDR1 reads SEHNR; CDR2 reads FQNEAQ (reference sequence). This CDR3 region has 13 residues. Trimming at V came to 6 bases and at J to 4 bases, leaving 5 bases not matched to a gene.

The table lists this clone with a count of one. The chain employs TRBV5-1 and TRBJ2-3, with 9 bases fitting TRBD2. This CDR3 comprises 15 residues. Germline V gives CDR1 SGHRS, CDR2 YFSETQ. The V segment lost 0 bases and the J segment 5 bases; nucleotides outside the gene matches: 4. CDR3 coding DNA: TGCGCCAGCAGCTTGGTAGCGGGGGCTGGAGATACGCAGTATTTT. This encodes CASSLVAGAGDTQYF.

The chain has TRBV7-6 and TRBJ2-2, with TRBD2 matching 10 bases. Germline V gives CDR1 SGHVS, CDR2 FNYEAQ. CDR3 length: 16 residues. Losses at the gene ends were 1 base for V and 8 bases for J; bases not matched to a gene: 7. The chain's CDR3 is CASSLVLAGVQGELFF. Here the CDR3 DNA reads TGTGCCAGCAGCTTAGTTCTAGCGGGAGTTCAAGGGGAGCTGTTTTTT.

The rearrangement links TRBV28 to TRBJ1-2; 7 bases align to TRBD1. V shed 7 bases, J shed 7 bases, and the junction held 12 bases outside the gene matches. This CDR3 contains 14 residues. Germline V gene lookup returns CDR1 MDHEN and CDR2 SYDVKM. CDR3 DNA sequence: TGTGCCAGCATGGGGCAGGGGGTGTTGGGTGGCTACACCTTC. This translates into CASMGQGVLGGYTF.

The chain employs TRBV6-4 and TRBJ1-2, with TRBD1 identical over 7 bases. The CDR3 contains 15 residues. Germline V gene sequence: CDR1 MRHNA, CDR2 SNTAGT. The V gene end was trimmed by 3 bases and the J gene end by 1 base; junction bases not matched to a gene: 5. CDR3 loop: CASSENRGVNYGYTF. The CDR3 DNA reads as TGTGCCAGCAGTGAAAACAGGGGAGTTAACTATGGCTACACCTTC.

This clone came up once. The V and J genes are TRBV6-5 and TRBJ2-3, with D possibly matching TRBD2 (6 bases). The V and J ends lost 6 bases and 1 base respectively, with 14 bases between them. Germline values: CDR1 MNHEY, CDR2 SVGAGI. The CDR3 consists of 15 residues. In nucleotides, the CDR3 is TGTGCCAGCAGCCAGGCTAGCGCCCGCACAGATACGCAGTATTTT. Its protein is CASSQASARTDTQYF.

J is TRBJ2-2 and V is TRBV6-2 or TRBV6-3, with 14 bases matching TRBD2. J was trimmed by 2 bases and V by 6 bases; bases with no gene match: 5. Germline loops: CDR1 MNHEY, CDR2 SVGEGT. CDR3 length: 17 residues. The CDR3 loop is CASSLGLAGGNTGELFF. The CDR3 bases are TGTGCCAGCAGCCTCGGACTAGCGGGGGGTAACACCGGGGAGCTGTTTTTT.

The V and J genes are TRBV7-8 and TRBJ1-6; 9 nucleotides match TRBD1. The V gene end was trimmed by 5 bases and the J gene end by 6 bases; junction bases not matched to a gene: 8. This CDR3 is built from 16 residues. Germline V gene data show CDR1 as SGHVS and CDR2 as FQNEAQ. In nucleotides, the CDR3 is TGTGCCAGCAGCGCTAGGGGACAGGGTCCTAATTCACCCCTCCACTTT. It translates to CASSARGQGPNSPLHF.

The chain recombines TRBV9 with TRBJ1-1; D gene ambiguous. CDR1 and CDR2 (germline): SGDLS, YYNGEE. The V and J ends lost 0 bases and 6 bases respectively, with 12 bases between them. The CDR3 contains 14 residues. CDR3 sequence (DNA): TGTGCCAGCAGCGTAGGGGTCGGGTTGGCTGAAGCTTTCTTT. Its translation: CASSVGVGLAEAFF.

V usage is TRBV6-2 or TRBV6-3 and J usage is TRBJ2-7; the D gene is possibly TRBD2 (5 bases). The CDR3 runs 13 residues. V was pared by 0 bases and J by 7 bases, with 10 bases between. Per germline, CDR1 MNHEY and CDR2 SVGEGT. CDR3 protein: CASSYSEAREQYV. CDR3 bases: TGTGCCAGCAGTTACTCGGAGGCGCGGGAGCAGTACGTC.

V is TRBV6-9 and J is TRBJ2-3; 14 bases are a match to TRBD2. Germline V gives CDR1 MNHGY, CDR2 SVAAGI. The CDR3 spans 22 residues. Trimming took 4 bases from V and 2 from J; bases not matched to a gene: 20. This CDR3 is CASSFRTNVTSGRALLTDTQYF. CDR3 nucleotide sequence: TGTGCCAGCAGTTTTAGGACCAACGTGACTAGCGGGAGGGCCCTTCTCACAGATACGCAGTATTTT.

This clone was recorded only once. The CDR3 protein is CASSLDTRTDTQYF. The CDR3 bases are TGCGCCAGCAGCTTGGACACGCGCACAGATACGCAGTATTTT. J is TRBJ2-3 and V is TRBV5-1; unclear D gene. V was pared by 0 bases and J by 1 base, with 6 bases between. Per germline, CDR1 SGHRS and CDR2 YFSETQ. The CDR3 consists of 14 residues. The complete variable domain, with remaining parts taken from reference TRBV5-1 and TRBJ2-3, reads KAGVTQTPRYLIKTRGQQVTLSCSPISGHRSVSWYQQTPGQGLQFLFEYFSETQRNKGNFPGRFSGRQFSNSRSEMNVSTLELGDSALYLCASSLDTRTDTQYFGPGTRLTVL.

The J gene is TRBJ1-1, the V gene TRBV7-6; maybe TRBD1 (6 bases). This CDR3 has 15 amino acids. V lost 6 bases to trimming and J lost 8 bases, with 22 bases between them. Germline V CDR1 and CDR2: SGHVS, FNYEAQ. The CDR3 protein is CASSQQGFTWDEAFF. In nucleotides, the CDR3 is TGTGCCAGCAGTCAACAGGGCTTCACTTGGGACGAAGCTTTCTTT.

As DNA, the CDR3 is TGCGCCAGCAGCCAAGATAGGACAGGGCTGGAAGAAAAACTGTTTTTT. It translates to CASSQDRTGLEEKLFF. J is TRBJ1-4 and V is TRBV4-3; 8 bases agree with TRBD1. V lost 0 bases and J lost 8; bases outside the gene matches: 8. This CDR3 has 16 amino acids. The germline V gene encodes CDR1 LGHNA and CDR2 YSLEER.

The rearrangement joins TRBV10-1 to TRBJ2-7, with 7 bases matching TRBD2. There are 14 residues in the CDR3. Germline lookup yields CDR1 WNHNN and CDR2 SYGVQD (reference sequence). V lost 4 bases to trimming and J lost 3 bases; unmatched junction nucleotides: 6. The DNA for the CDR3 is TGCGCCAGCAGTGGAAAGCGGGAATGCTACGAGCAGTACGTC. It translates to CASSGKRECYEQYV.

The V gene is TRBV19, the J gene TRBJ1-2; tentatively, D is TRBD1 (5 bases). This CDR3 is 12 amino acids long. The V end was cut by 4 bases, the J end by 9 bases, with 12 bases between. The germline V gene encodes CDR1 LNHDA and CDR2 SQIVND (reference sequence). CDR3 nucleotide sequence: TGTGCCAGTAGTACCCATAGGGGTAGCTACACCTTC. Translated: CASSTHRGSYTF. The variable domain in full, with the rest retrieved from reference TRBV19 and TRBJ1-2, is DGGITQSPKYLFRKEGQNVTLSCEQNLNHDAMYWYRQDPGQGLRLIYYSQIVNDFQKGDIAEGYSVSREKKESFPLTVTSAQKNPTAFYLCASSTHRGSYTFGSGTRLTVV.

V usage is TRBV5-4 and J usage is TRBJ2-7, with D possibly TRBD2 on 6 matching bases. Germline V gives CDR1 SGHNT, CDR2 YYREEE (reference sequence). The CDR3 is 14 amino acids. Trimming removed 4 bases at V and 5 bases at J, with 16 bases between. The CDR3 nucleotides are TGTGCCAGCAGCCCCAAATTCAGGGAGGACGAGCAGTACTTC. This gives the protein CASSPKFREDEQYF.

This clone was seen only a few times. V usage is TRBV18 and J usage is TRBJ1-6, with no clear D. The CDR3 totals 14 residues. Germline values: CDR1 KGHSH, CDR2 LQKENI. V shed 3 bases and J shed 7 bases, with 10 bases lying between them. The CDR3 region has the DNA TGTGCCAGCTCACCCCAAGGAGGGAATTCACCCCTCCACTTT. Protein product: CASSPQGGNSPLHF.

This clone was observed a few times. V is TRBV7-9 and J is TRBJ2-1; 14 bases are a match to TRBD2. The CDR3 sequence is 16 residues long. In germline, CDR1 is SEHNR, CDR2 FQNEAQ (reference sequence). The junction had 8 bases not matched to a gene; V was cut back by 5 bases and J by 8 bases. In nucleotides, the CDR3 is TGTGCCAGCAGCCCCGTGGGACTAGCGGGAGTTCATGAGCAGTTCTTC. It is translated as CASSPVGLAGVHEQFF.

This chain joins TRBV5-1 and TRBJ1-6; no clear D gene. The CDR3 totals 15 residues. The germline gives CDR1 SGHRS, CDR2 YFSETQ. V lost 4 bases to trimming and J lost 5 bases, with 13 bases between them. The CDR3: CASSRGETDNSPLHF. CDR3 bases: TGCGCCAGCAGCCGCGGGGAGACCGATAATTCACCCCTCCACTTT.

The chain uses TRBV27 and TRBJ2-5; D not certain. In germline, CDR1 is MNHEY, CDR2 SMNVEV (reference sequence). The CDR3 is made up of 13 amino acids. V dropped 5 bases and J dropped 3 bases, with 10 bases sitting between them. CDR3 sequence: CASSASRKETQYF. CDR3 nucleotide sequence: TGTGCCAGCAGTGCGTCTAGGAAAGAGACCCAGTACTTC.

This clone was detected once. The gene calls are TRBV27 and TRBJ2-2, with no clear D. The CDR3 sequence is 14 residues long. Germline V gives CDR1 MNHEY, CDR2 SMNVEV (reference sequence). Deletions cut 6 bases from V and 3 bases from J, with 11 bases between. The CDR3 reads CASRRVADTGELFF. The CDR3 nucleotides are TGTGCCAGCAGGAGAGTAGCTGACACCGGGGAGCTGTTTTTT.

This chain connects TRBV7-2 to TRBJ1-6; D possibly corresponds to TRBD1 (5 bases). The CDR3 totals 15 residues. V shed 1 base and J shed 9 bases, with 13 bases lying between them. The germline V gene encodes CDR1 SGHTA and CDR2 FQGNSA. The CDR3 spells CASSLVSGTGSPLHF. CDR3 sequence (DNA): TGTGCCAGCAGCTTAGTTTCAGGGACTGGTTCACCCCTCCACTTT. The full variable domain, in which reference TRBV7-2 and TRBJ1-6 provide the parts outside the CDR3, is GAGVSQSPSNKVTEKGKDVELRCDPISGHTALYWYRQSLGQGLEFLIYFQGNSAPDKSGLPSDRFSAERTGGSVSTLTIQRTQQEDSAVYLCASSLVSGTGSPLHFGNGTRLTVT.